This T cell receptor beta chain was documented in a study of blood T cells in healthy people across ages. Through a sample-barcoded 5' primer and a J-beta primer mix, a second PCR was run for roughly 7 to 11 cycles. The template-switch adaptor, which had 12 random nucleotides, put a tag on each cDNA molecule. Each CDR3 protein is one row after TCRdb ran MiXCR on the 5' RACE reads. The sample records about 1.4 million distinct CDR3 sequences, 59% being singletons. The CDR3 length is 14 residues. V dropped 6 bases and J dropped 1 base, with 12 bases sitting between them. CDR1 and CDR2 (germline): MNHNY, SVGAGI (reference sequence).

The source is a man between 18 and 29 years old in good health. The genes are TRBV6-6 and TRBJ1-1, with D tentatively TRBD1 (5 bases). The sequenced material came from blood. The DNA of the CDR3 is TGTGCCAGCAGCCCCAGGGAAAGGAACACTGAAGCTTTCTTT. Encoded protein: CASSPRERNTEAFF.